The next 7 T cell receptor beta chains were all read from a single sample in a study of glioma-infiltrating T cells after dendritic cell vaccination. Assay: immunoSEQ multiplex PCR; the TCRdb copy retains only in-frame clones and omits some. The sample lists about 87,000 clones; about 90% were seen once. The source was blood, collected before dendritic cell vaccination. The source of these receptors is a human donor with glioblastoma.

DNA of the CDR3: TGTGCCAGCAGCTTAGGGGACAGGGGGTCCACTGAAGCTTTCTTT. Amino acid sequence: CASSLGDRGSTEAFF. The chain uses TRBV13 and TRBJ1-1, with TRBD1 matching 10 bases. V lost 0 bases and J lost 4; bases outside the gene matches: 2. Germline lookup yields CDR1 PRHDT and CDR2 FYEKMQ (reference sequence). The length of the CDR3 is 15 residues.

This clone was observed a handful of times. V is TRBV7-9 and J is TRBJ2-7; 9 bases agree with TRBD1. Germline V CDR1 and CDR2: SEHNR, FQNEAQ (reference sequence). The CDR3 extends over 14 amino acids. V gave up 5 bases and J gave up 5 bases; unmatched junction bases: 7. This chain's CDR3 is CASSAPGTGHEQYF. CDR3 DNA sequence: TGTGCCAGCAGCGCCCCGGGGACAGGGCACGAGCAGTACTTC.

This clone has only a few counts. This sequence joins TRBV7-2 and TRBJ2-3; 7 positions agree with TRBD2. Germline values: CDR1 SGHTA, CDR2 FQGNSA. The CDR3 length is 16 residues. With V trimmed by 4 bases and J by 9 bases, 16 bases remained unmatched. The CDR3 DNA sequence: TGTGCCAGCAGCTCCTCTAGCGGAACTGTCGAAGGGACGCAGTATTTT. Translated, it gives CASSSSSGTVEGTQYF. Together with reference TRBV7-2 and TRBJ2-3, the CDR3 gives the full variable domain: GAGVSQSPSNKVTEKGKDVELRCDPISGHTALYWYRQSLGQGLEFLIYFQGNSAPDKSGLPSDRFSAERTGGSVSTLTIQRTQQEDSAVYLCASSSSSGTVEGTQYFGPGTRLTVL.

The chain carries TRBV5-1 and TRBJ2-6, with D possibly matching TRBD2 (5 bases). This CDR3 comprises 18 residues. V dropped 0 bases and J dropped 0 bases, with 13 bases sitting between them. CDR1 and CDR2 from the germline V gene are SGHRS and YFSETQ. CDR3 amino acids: CASSLGTDFYSGANVLTF. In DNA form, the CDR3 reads TGCGCCAGCAGCTTGGGGACGGACTTCTACTCTGGGGCCAACGTCCTGACTTTC.

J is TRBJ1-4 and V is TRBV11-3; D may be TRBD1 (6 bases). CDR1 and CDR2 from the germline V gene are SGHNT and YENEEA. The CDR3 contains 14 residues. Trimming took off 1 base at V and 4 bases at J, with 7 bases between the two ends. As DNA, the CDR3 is TGTGCCAGCAGCTTAGGGACAGTTAATGAAAAACTGTTTTTT. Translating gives CASSLGTVNEKLFF.

CDR3 amino acids: CASSRTGNSGANVLTF. The CDR3 DNA sequence: TGTGCCAGTAGCCGTACGGGAAACTCTGGGGCCAACGTCCTGACTTTC. J is TRBJ2-6 and V is TRBV19, with a possible D match to TRBD2 (5 bases). Trimming removed 6 bases from V and 0 bases from J, with 12 bases in between. This CDR3 has 16 residues. The V gene's germline CDR1 is LNHDA and CDR2 SQIVND (reference sequence).

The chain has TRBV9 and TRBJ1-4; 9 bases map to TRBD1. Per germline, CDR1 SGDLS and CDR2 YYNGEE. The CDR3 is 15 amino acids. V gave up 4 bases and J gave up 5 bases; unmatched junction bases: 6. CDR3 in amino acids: CASSFGTGSNEKLFF. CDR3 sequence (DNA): TGTGCCAGCAGCTTCGGGACAGGGTCAAATGAAAAACTGTTTTTT.